This T cell receptor (beta chain) was retrieved from a study of cytomegalovirus exposure and HLA in healthy donors. This clone has only a few counts. The antigen remains unidentified. Amplification used 60 Vbeta primers and 13 Jbeta primers. Sequenced by immunoSEQ multiplex PCR; TCRdb stores in-frame clones only, minus some. The table shows about 110,000 clones, with 82% occurring only once. Whole-study findings and limits: According to the study, roughly 160 TCR beta chains were cytomegalovirus-associated.

After removal of 6 bases from V and 1 base from J, the junction contained 8 bases not matched to a gene. The CDR3 extends over 15 amino acids. Germline V CDR1 and CDR2: LGHNA, YSLEER. This chain joins TRBV4-3 and TRBJ1-1; 7 bases are a match to TRBD1. Sequencing input: PBMCs. This TCR derives from a woman aged 18-30 years in good health and CMV-seronegative. The CDR3 here is CASSLTRQGNTEAFF. CDR3 coding DNA: TGCGCCAGCAGTCTAACGCGACAGGGGAACACTGAAGCTTTCTTT.